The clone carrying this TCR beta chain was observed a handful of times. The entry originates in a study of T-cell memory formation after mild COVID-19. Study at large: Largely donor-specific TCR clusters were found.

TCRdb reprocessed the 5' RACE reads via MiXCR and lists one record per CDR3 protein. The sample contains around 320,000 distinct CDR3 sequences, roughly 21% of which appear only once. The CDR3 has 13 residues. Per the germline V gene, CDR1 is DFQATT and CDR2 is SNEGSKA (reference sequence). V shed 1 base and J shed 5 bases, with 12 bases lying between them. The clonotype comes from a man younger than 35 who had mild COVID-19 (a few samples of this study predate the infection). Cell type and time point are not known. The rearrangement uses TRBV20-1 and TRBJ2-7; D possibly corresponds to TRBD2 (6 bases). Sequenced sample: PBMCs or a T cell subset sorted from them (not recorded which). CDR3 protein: CSARGSEGHEQYV. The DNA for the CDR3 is TGCAGTGCTAGAGGGTCGGAGGGCCACGAGCAGTACGTC.